Below are 2 T cell receptor beta chains sequenced from a single sample in a study of blood T cell repertoires in COVID-19. Repertoires were generated with immunoSEQ multiplex PCR, while TCRdb's copy carries only in-frame clones and drops some. The table lists 130,000 to 150,000 clones, 85% to 90% of them singletons. Sequencing was done on a sample of peripheral blood. These receptors all come from a woman aged 55 to 70 with active COVID-19.

The V gene is TRBV9, the J gene TRBJ1-2; a weak D match, TRBD1 (6 bases). The CDR3 has 13 amino acids. The germline CDR1 and CDR2 sequences are SGDLS and YYNGEE. Trimming pared 7 bases from V and 8 bases from J, leaving 18 bases between. The chain's CDR3 is CASGTNLLEGYTF. CDR3 in DNA: TGTGCCAGCGGGACAAACCTATTGGAAGGCTACACCTTC.

The rearrangement uses TRBV11-2 and TRBJ2-1, with a weak D call TRBD2 (6 bases). From germline, CDR1 is SGHAT and CDR2 FQNNGV. This CDR3 has 15 residues. Trimming stripped 4 bases from V and 12 bases from J, with 22 bases between. CDR3 DNA: TGTGCCAGCAGCTCCTTTCGGGGACGGGAGAAAAGGCAGTTCTTC. It is translated as CASSSFRGREKRQFF. Variable domain in full (rest from reference TRBV11-2 and TRBJ2-1): EAGVAQSPRYKIIEKRQSVAFWCNPISGHATLYWYQQILGQGPKLLIQFQNNGVVDDSQLPKDRFSAERLKGVDSTLKIQPAKLEDSAVYLCASSSFRGREKRQFFGPGTRLTVL.